This T cell receptor beta chain was recovered during a study of spatial heterogeneity in lung cancer. In the study overall: The donors comprised about 69 untreated early-stage non-small cell lung cancer patients.

MiXCR, run by TCRdb on the 5' RACE reads, gives a single entry per CDR3 protein. Of 45,000 to 50,000 distinct CDR3 sequences listed, approximately 10% are singletons. Germline V gives CDR1 SGHVS, CDR2 FNYEAQ. The V gene end was trimmed by 5 bases and the J gene end by 3 bases; junction bases not matched to a gene: 8. The CDR3 length is 16 residues. Indicated time point: blood at routine non-recurrence follow-up after resection. In each case, whole RNA from tumor, nontumor lung or frozen PBMC was sequenced unsorted. The material was PBMCs, obtained at follow-up. The J gene is TRBJ2-5, the V gene TRBV7-6, with 11 bases aligning to TRBD1. The TCR originated in a male donor with early-stage non-small cell lung cancer. CDR3 loop: CASSRDRDRGKETQYF. CDR3 nucleotides: TGTGCCAGCAGCCGAGATCGGGACAGGGGGAAAGAGACCCAGTACTTC.